A single sample is the source of the 32 T cell receptor beta chains below, sequenced in a study of blood T cell repertoires in COVID-19. Produced via immunoSEQ multiplex PCR; TCRdb's table is partial and in-frame only. Of 230,000 or so clones in the sample, roughly four fifths were seen once. Material for sequencing was peripheral blood. Receptors originate from a man in his fifties or sixties with active or convalescent COVID-19.

The V and J genes are TRBV18 and TRBJ2-7; the match to TRBD1 covers 9 bases. V was clipped by 6 bases and J by 5 bases; unmatched bases: 5. CDR3 size: 13 residues. The V gene's germline CDR1 is KGHSH and CDR2 LQKENI. The CDR3 nucleotides are TGTGCCAGCTCCAGGACAGGGGCGGACGAGCAGTACTTC. As protein: CASSRTGADEQYF.

The chain employs TRBV5-1 and TRBJ1-2, with no clear D. This CDR3 region has 14 residues. V was pared by 0 bases and J by 6 bases, with 12 bases between. Per the germline V gene, CDR1 is SGHRS and CDR2 is YFSETQ. CDR3 DNA sequence: TGCGCCAGCAGCTTGGTTCGGGGTACGGATGGCTACACCTTC. As protein: CASSLVRGTDGYTF.

The V gene is TRBV15, the J gene TRBJ1-4; 7 bases agree with TRBD1. This CDR3 is 17 amino acids long. V dropped 0 bases and J dropped 6; count of bases not matched to a gene: 10. CDR1 and CDR2 (germline): LNHNV, YYDKDF (reference sequence). The CDR3 region has the DNA TGTGCCACCAGCAGAGATGAGGGACCAGGGGGTTATGAAAAACTGTTTTTT. Translating it yields CATSRDEGPGGYEKLFF.

This chain connects TRBV5-3 to TRBJ2-7; 7 bases line up with TRBD1. TRBV5-3 is annotated as an ORF whose role is uncertain. After removal of 4 bases from V and 4 bases from J, the junction contained 5 bases not matched to a gene. This CDR3 has 13 residues. CDR3 sequence (DNA): TGTGCCAGAAGCAACAACAGGGGTTACGAGCAGTACTTC. This gives the protein CARSNNRGYEQYF.

V usage is TRBV6-1 and J usage is TRBJ2-7, with TRBD2 matching 7 bases. The CDR3 has 14 amino acids. The ends lost 0 bases at V and 3 bases at J; junction bases unmatched: 2. Germline-derived CDR1 and CDR2 are MNHNS and SASEGT. This CDR3 is CASSEAGGIYEQYF. As DNA, the CDR3 is TGTGCCAGCAGTGAAGCGGGAGGGATCTACGAGCAGTACTTC.

The chain is built from TRBV19 and TRBJ2-7; 7 nucleotides agree with TRBD1. Losses at the gene ends were 5 bases for V and 6 bases for J; bases not matched to a gene: 13. This CDR3 has 15 amino acids. Germline V CDR1 and CDR2: LNHDA, SQIVND (reference sequence). CDR3 loop: CASSPRTGLHGEQYF. The DNA for the CDR3 is TGTGCCAGTAGTCCTCGGACAGGACTCCACGGCGAGCAGTACTTC. Supplemented by reference TRBV19 and TRBJ2-7, the full variable domain reads DGGITQSPKYLFRKEGQNVTLSCEQNLNHDAMYWYRQDPGQGLRLIYYSQIVNDFQKGDIAEGYSVSREKKESFPLTVTSAQKNPTAFYLCASSPRTGLHGEQYFGPGTRLTVT.

The J gene is TRBJ1-1, the V gene TRBV5-1, with D possibly TRBD1 on 6 matching bases. This CDR3 is built from 15 residues. The germline CDR1 and CDR2 sequences are SGHRS and YFSETQ. V was pared by 4 bases and J by 6 bases, with 19 bases between. In DNA, the CDR3 is TGCGCCAGCAGCCCGGATTTGGGGGCGTCGGCTGAAGCTTTCTTT. Encoded protein: CASSPDLGASAEAFF.

This clone appeared a few times. This chain links TRBV28 with TRBJ1-5; 7 bases fit TRBD1. V dropped 5 bases and J dropped 6; count of bases not matched to a gene: 10. Germline CDR1 and CDR2: MDHEN and SYDVKM. The CDR3 length is 15 residues. In nucleotides, the CDR3 is TGTGCCAGCAGTGCCAATATAGGGGGCATTCAGCCCCAGCATTTT. It encodes CASSANIGGIQPQHF.

This chain links TRBV7-6 with TRBJ1-6, with a possible D match to TRBD1 (6 bases). The CDR3 length is 15 residues. The ends were cut back, 5 bases at V and 10 bases at J, with 18 bases in the middle. Germline loops: CDR1 SGHVS, CDR2 FNYEAQ. The chain's CDR3 is CASSPEAGAGSPLHF. The CDR3 DNA follows: TGTGCCAGCAGCCCCGAGGCAGGGGCAGGATCACCCCTCCACTTT.

The V gene is TRBV6-4, the J gene TRBJ1-2; 10 positions agree with TRBD1. Germline CDR1 reads MRHNA; CDR2 reads SNTAGT. The CDR3 sequence is 14 residues long. Trimming cost V 6 bases and J 7 bases; bases outside gene matches: 8. In DNA, the CDR3 is TGTGCCAGCAGGGGACAGGGGAGCTCGGGTGGCTACACCTTC. Translating it yields CASRGQGSSGGYTF.

The genes are TRBV29-1 and TRBJ2-1; the match to TRBD2 covers 14 bases. This CDR3 comprises 14 residues. CDR1 SQVTM and CDR2 ANQGSEA come from the germline V gene. Trimming took 3 bases from V and 7 from J; bases not matched to a gene: 2. CDR3: CSVETSGGANEQFF. CDR3 DNA sequence: TGCAGCGTTGAGACTAGCGGGGGGGCAAATGAGCAGTTCTTC.

The chain has TRBV11-3 and TRBJ2-1; weak D call: TRBD2 (6 bases). This CDR3 comprises 17 residues. CDR1 SGHNT and CDR2 YENEEA come from the germline V gene. With 0 bases removed from V and 2 bases from J, the gap between germline ends came to 14 bases. CDR3 protein: CASSLDAGRDPYNEQFF. In DNA form, the CDR3 reads TGTGCCAGCAGCTTAGATGCGGGAAGGGATCCCTACAATGAGCAGTTCTTC.

This clone has a handful of counts. Other nucleotide sequences in the sample specify the same CDR3. V is TRBV18 and J is TRBJ1-5; possibly TRBD1 for D (5 bases). The CDR3 contains 14 residues. Trimming cost V 1 base and J 3 bases, with 7 bases left between them. The germline V gene encodes CDR1 KGHSH and CDR2 LQKENI. CDR3 DNA sequence: TGTGCCAGCTCACCACAGGGGTCCAATCAGCCCCAGCATTTT. Amino acids: CASSPQGSNQPQHF.

The rearrangement uses TRBV19 and TRBJ2-3, with 7 bases lining up with TRBD1. CDR3 length equals 13 residues. After removal of 10 bases from V and 0 bases from J, the junction contained 4 bases not matched to a gene. Germline V lookup: CDR1 LNHDA, CDR2 SQIVND (reference sequence). The DNA of the CDR3 is TGTGCCACCCAACAGGGGAGCACAGATACGCAGTATTTT. It encodes CATQQGSTDTQYF.

The gene calls are TRBV7-2 and TRBJ1-4; 9 bases match TRBD1. V lost 5 bases to trimming and J lost 3 bases; unmatched junction nucleotides: 7. This CDR3 spans 16 amino acids. CDR1 is SGHTA and CDR2 is FQGNSA in the germline V gene. The CDR3 DNA sequence: TGTGCCAGCAGCGGGGGGACAGGGTTCGCTAATGAAAAACTGTTTTTT. Translated: CASSGGTGFANEKLFF.

V is TRBV11-2 and J is TRBJ1-1; D is perhaps TRBD1 (5 bases). The CDR3 consists of 14 residues. The V end was cut by 0 bases, the J end by 5 bases, with 10 bases between. The V gene's germline CDR1 is SGHAT and CDR2 FQNNGV. The CDR3 sequence: CASSLELRGTEAFF. CDR3 nucleotide sequence: TGTGCCAGCAGCTTAGAACTTAGGGGTACTGAAGCTTTCTTT.

V usage is TRBV7-9 and J usage is TRBJ1-6, with 7 bases lining up with TRBD1. CDR1 is SEHNR, CDR2 FQNEAQ, per germline (reference sequence). The CDR3 runs 15 residues. V dropped 0 bases and J dropped 10; count of bases not matched to a gene: 6. The CDR3 spells CASSLARQGQSPLHF. The DNA of the CDR3 is TGTGCCAGCAGCTTAGCTCGACAGGGTCAGTCACCCCTCCACTTT.

The chain employs TRBV15 and TRBJ1-2; D unresolved. Germline lookup yields CDR1 LNHNV and CDR2 YYDKDF (reference sequence). Deletions cut 0 bases from V and 4 bases from J, with 9 bases between. This CDR3 has 14 residues. The CDR3 DNA is TGTGCCACCAGCAGAGATCGTAGTGGCTATGGCTACACCTTC. Translating gives CATSRDRSGYGYTF.

The chain combines TRBV9 with TRBJ1-2, with a weak D call TRBD1 (5 bases). V was cut by 4 bases and J by 3 bases, with 13 bases left in between. The CDR3 spans 14 residues. The V gene's germline CDR1 is SGDLS and CDR2 YYNGEE. The CDR3 protein is CASSPSGEYYGYTF. The CDR3 DNA sequence: TGTGCCAGCAGCCCCTCGGGGGAGTACTATGGCTACACCTTC.

The genes are TRBV10-3 and TRBJ2-5, with D possibly TRBD1 on 5 matching bases. CDR1 and CDR2 (germline): ENHRY, SYGVKD. V shed 0 bases and J shed 2 bases, with 7 bases lying between them. The CDR3 totals 14 residues. As DNA, the CDR3 is TGTGCCATCAGTGAGTCAGGGGCTCAAGAGACCCAGTACTTC. Translating gives CAISESGAQETQYF.

The chain links TRBV25-1 to TRBJ1-2; D may be TRBD1 (6 bases). V lost 3 bases and J lost 6, with 17 bases in between. This CDR3 comprises 15 residues. CDR1 is MGHDK and CDR2 is SYGVNS in the germline V gene. The DNA of the CDR3 is TGTGCCAGCAGTGAGACAGGCCGGGGAAGAGATGGCTACACCTTC. Protein: CASSETGRGRDGYTF.

This clone was found once. The chain uses TRBV7-2 and TRBJ1-3; D is undetermined. The germline V gene encodes CDR1 SGHTA and CDR2 FQGNSA. Trimming stripped 3 bases from V and 0 bases from J, with 6 bases between. This CDR3 is 14 amino acids long. DNA of the CDR3: TGTGCCAGCAGCTTGCTTAGCTCTGGAAACACCATATATTTT. Translated: CASSLLSSGNTIYF.

The chain carries TRBV27 and TRBJ2-3; 7 bases fit TRBD1. Germline assignment: CDR1 MNHEY and CDR2 SMNVEV (reference sequence). This CDR3 region has 16 residues. V was clipped by 6 bases and J by 2 bases; unmatched bases: 11. CDR3 DNA: TGTGCCAGCAGGACAGGGCTAAAGCTAGTCACAGATACGCAGTATTTT. It is translated as CASRTGLKLVTDTQYF.

V and J are TRBV2 and TRBJ2-1; tentative D call: TRBD2 (6 bases). The CDR3 length is 17 residues. Germline assignment: CDR1 SNHLY and CDR2 FYNNEI. V was trimmed by 6 bases and J by 3 bases, leaving 21 bases between them. CDR3 residues: CASRGSSGGAYYNEQFF. CDR3 coding DNA: TGTGCCAGCAGGGGCAGTTCGGGCGGGGCCTACTACAATGAGCAGTTCTTC.

V gene TRBV30 combines with J gene TRBJ2-5, with 8 bases identical to TRBD2. Germline lookup yields CDR1 GTSNPN and CDR2 SVGIG (reference sequence). Losses at the gene ends were 0 bases for V and 2 bases for J; bases not matched to a gene: 2. CDR3 length: 14 amino acids. CDR3 loop: CAWSVAGGQETQYF. For the CDR3, the DNA is TGTGCCTGGAGTGTCGCGGGGGGACAAGAGACCCAGTACTTC. Using reference TRBV30 and TRBJ2-5 for the parts outside the CDR3, the full variable domain is SQTIHQWPATLVQPVGSPLSLECTVEGTSNPNLYWYRQAAGRGLQLLFYSVGIGQISSEVPQNLSASRPQDRQFILSSKKLLLSDSGFYLCAWSVAGGQETQYFGPGTRLLVL.

The V and J genes are TRBV11-3 and TRBJ1-4, with 7 bases fitting TRBD1. V was pared by 5 bases and J by 8 bases, with 8 bases of the junction left unmatched. Per the germline V gene, CDR1 is SGHNT and CDR2 is YENEEA. CDR3 length equals 14 residues. CDR3 amino acids: CASSHTRGREKLFF. The DNA for the CDR3 is TGTGCCAGCAGCCATACGAGGGGGCGGGAAAAACTGTTTTTT.

At least ten counts were recorded for this clone. This chain uses TRBV5-1 with TRBJ1-1, with D unresolved. The ends were cut back, 2 bases at V and 3 bases at J, with 17 bases in the middle. Germline CDR1 SGHRS, CDR2 YFSETQ. CDR3 size: 16 residues. In nucleotides, the CDR3 is TGCGCCAGCAGCTTTTTACCAGAGAGGTCTGACACTGAAGCTTTCTTT. Encoded protein: CASSFLPERSDTEAFF.

This clone has only a few counts. The same CDR3 arises from other DNA sequences in this sample as well. This chain joins TRBV7-9 and TRBJ2-7, with D unclear. V gave up 3 bases and J gave up 4 bases, with 10 bases separating them. Germline values: CDR1 SEHNR, CDR2 FQNEAQ (reference sequence). The CDR3 is made up of 13 amino acids. The CDR3 here is CASSFSGPYEQYF. In DNA, the CDR3 is TGTGCCAGCAGCTTCTCTGGGCCATACGAGCAGTACTTC.

This sequence joins TRBV18 and TRBJ2-7; D is possibly TRBD2 (5 bases). Trimming removed 5 bases from V and 1 base from J, with 6 bases in between. This CDR3 is built from 12 residues. Germline V lookup: CDR1 KGHSH, CDR2 LQKENI. The CDR3 protein is CASSGSSYEQYF. CDR3 nucleotides: TGTGCCAGCTCAGGGAGTTCCTACGAGCAGTACTTC. Together with reference TRBV18 and TRBJ2-7, the CDR3 gives the full variable domain: NAGVMQNPRHLVRRRGQEARLRCSPMKGHSHVYWYRQLPEEGLKFMVYLQKENIIDESGMPKERFSAEFPKEGPSILRIQQVVRGDSAAYFCASSGSSYEQYFGPGTRLTVT.

The chain carries TRBV24-1 and TRBJ1-5; the match to TRBD1 covers 8 bases. The germline V gene encodes CDR1 KGHDR and CDR2 SFDVKD. The V and J ends lost 5 bases and 0 bases, in that order; junction bases with no gene match: 17. This CDR3 is built from 20 residues. The DNA for the CDR3 is TGTGCCACCAGTGCCCTCGGGGACAGGTTTCGGCACCATAGCAATCAGCCCCAGCATTTT. Protein: CATSALGDRFRHHSNQPQHF.

V is TRBV6-1 and J is TRBJ1-2, with 8 bases aligning to TRBD1. This CDR3 spans 13 amino acids. The germline V gene has CDR1 MNHNS and CDR2 SASEGT. With V trimmed by 3 bases and J by 5 bases, 2 bases remained unmatched. The CDR3 protein is CASSEGQAYGYTF. The CDR3 nucleotides are TGTGCCAGCAGTGAGGGACAGGCATATGGCTACACCTTC.

The genes are TRBV19 and TRBJ1-1; TRBD1 agrees at 8 bases. The CDR3 loop spans 15 amino acids. V was pared by 9 bases and J by 1 base, with 10 bases of the junction left unmatched. Germline CDR1 and CDR2: LNHDA and SQIVND (reference sequence). The CDR3 loop reads CASRDRSLTNTEAFF. The CDR3 nucleotides are TGTGCCAGCAGGGACAGGTCTCTGACGAACACTGAAGCTTTCTTT.